This T cell receptor beta chain was retrieved from a study of a mutant IDH1 vaccine in newly diagnosed glioma. Study-wide context: In some groups vaccination began 4-6 weeks post-radiotherapy; others received it with temozolomide.

CDR1 is LNHNV and CDR2 is YYDKDF in the germline V gene (reference sequence). The V gene end was trimmed by 1 base and the J gene end by 0 bases; junction bases not matched to a gene: 9. The CDR3 has 18 amino acids. TCRdb keeps only in-frame clones here, not all; method: immunoSEQ multiplex PCR. The data hold tens of thousands of clones, with 78% observed a single time. Time point of the sample: week 5, during vaccination. Vaccine doses each comprised 300 ug of mutant IDH1 20-mer peptide, with topical imiquimod. Each donor presented with a new WHO grade 3 or 4 astrocytoma that tested IDH1-mutant and showed ATRX loss. Notes on the study in general: Top-clonotype changes in peripheral T cells seemed unrelated to pseudoprogression.

As concerns this clone: Antigen: not known.

This receptor was obtained from a middle-aged woman with glioma. The material sequenced was PBMCs, taken from a glioma patient whose treatment included an IDH1 peptide vaccine. V usage is TRBV15 and J usage is TRBJ1-2; 9 bases match TRBD1. The CDR3 sequence is CATSRGPGTGIANYGYTF. Here the CDR3 DNA reads TGTGCCACCAGCAGAGGTCCCGGGACAGGGATTGCTAACTATGGCTACACCTTC. Complete variable domain (other parts from reference TRBV15 and TRBJ1-2): DAMVIQNPRYQVTQFGKPVTLSCSQTLNHNVMYWYQQKSSQAPKLLFHYYDKDFNNEADTPDNFQSRRPNTSFCFLDIRSPGLGDTAMYLCATSRGPGTGIANYGYTFGSGTRLTVV.